Sequencing of this T cell receptor (beta chain) was carried out in a study of spatial heterogeneity in lung cancer (dated by TCRdb to the late 2010s). For context, the study as a whole: The donors were more than 65 patients from the lung TRACERx cohort who had early-stage, untreated non-small cell lung cancer. Follow-up PBMC samples were sequenced whenever available, and the median time to follow-up was roughly two years after resection. More beta-chain than alpha-chain transcripts were consistently detected, likely reflecting higher beta-chain transcript abundance. In the raw uncorrected reads, each unique combination of TCR and UMI appeared on average more than ten times. In non-small cell lung cancer, the study made a quantitative comparison of TCR alpha and beta repertoires among multiple tumor regions, matched nontumor lung and blood. Nonsynonymous mutation counts, determined by whole-exome sequencing of tumor tissue, were related to TCR repertoire features. Both alpha and beta chains were TCR-sequenced in samples taken at surgery, namely 220 tumor regions, fewer than 80 matched nontumor lung samples and roughly 56 PBMC samples.

V loses 1 base of germline sequence and J loses 7 bases, and the interval between the two ends is 14 bases. CDR1 and CDR2 are drawn from the germline V gene: MGHRA, YSYEKL. From the cysteine up to the phenylalanine, the CDR3 has a length of 14 residues. The DNA shown is the 42-base CDR3, in frame from base 1. The library was produced with 5' RACE. Reads for this sample came from a NextSeq 500. In the TCR library protocol, a unique molecular identifier was attached to each TCR cDNA molecule so that PCR and sequencing errors could be corrected. The paper's processing steps were these. Decombinator tools were used for TCR identification, UMI-based error correction and CDR3 extraction. TCRs above a frequency of 2 per 1,000, corresponding to the top 1% of the tumor frequency distribution, were defined as expanded. Each repertoire was subsampled 100 times to 5,000 TCRs, after which Renyi diversity was computed with the R vegan package. CDR3 similarity networks were constructed using string-kernel similarity of amino acid triplets, with links drawn between CDR3s whose pairwise similarity was above 0.82. TCRdb reran the public reads through fastp at Q25 and MiXCR, keeping productive beta chains. Rows with one shared CDR3 protein collapse into an entry with the most common genes and DNA. These V and J calls originate from TCRdb's pipeline instead of the authors' own analysis. The sample table contains nearly 95,000 distinct CDR3 sequences; only one count was recorded for approximately 19% of them. Together, the top ten hold about a fifth of the sample.

The time point label here, explained by the study, means: blood at routine non-recurrence follow-up after resection. For TCR sequencing, whole RNA was extracted from tumor and nontumor lung tissue, or from cryopreserved PBMC samples, and no cell sorting was done. Only patients with enough RNA available from two or more tumor regions were chosen for TCR sequencing. What the research found in general, with its limitations: Ubiquitous expanded tumor TCRs showed up in blood more often at tumor resection than at routine follow-up. Only approximately 13 patients were included in comparisons of baseline and follow-up blood repertoires. Additional single-cell paired TCR alpha and beta sequencing was considered necessary to confirm, at a functional level, the hypothesis that regional TCRs recognize regional mutations.

This clonotype has more than one count but fewer than ten. Its antigen is not yet known. Per-base qualities were not stored, and no clone one base away is much larger. This sequence uses TRBV4-1 and TRBJ2-7; perhaps TRBD2 is the D gene, with 5 bases matching. The sequencing here drew on PBMCs, taken at follow-up. The receptor was isolated from a male donor with early-stage non-small cell lung cancer. The nucleotide sequence reads as follows: TGCGCCAGCAGCCAAGGTTATCTGAGGGAGGAGCAGTACTTC. This is translated as CASSQGYLREEQYF.